These T cell receptor beta chains were read from a single sample in a study of blood T cell repertoires in COVID-19. Sequenced by immunoSEQ multiplex PCR; TCRdb stores in-frame clones only, minus some. The sample carries 310,000 or so clones, around 90% recorded once. Specimen: peripheral blood. The receptors come from a woman in her forties or fifties who had recovered from COVID-19. Both conserved end residues are part of each CDR3.

j_call,v_call,cdr3_aa
TRBJ2-7,TRBV9,CASSVDPRQGTEQYF
TRBJ2-5,TRBV5-1,CASSLAFRQGGPFQETQYF
TRBJ2-5,TRBV11-2,CASSRSLTVRGTQYF
TRBJ2-7,TRBV18,CASSPASGSREQYF
TRBJ1-1,TRBV5-1,CASSLDPGGSEAFF
TRBJ2-5,TRBV30,CAWKAGAVGGETQYF
TRBJ1-5,TRBV7-2,CASSLVPRGLGGQPQHF
TRBJ2-7,TRBV7-2,CASSLQMVSYEQYF
TRBJ1-2,TRBV14,CASSQVTGYYTF
TRBJ2-7,TRBV18,CASSRGLATSYEQYF
TRBJ2-1,TRBV19,CASSIGTSGSNEQFF
TRBJ2-7,TRBV5-8,CASSLVKGEEQYF
TRBJ1-2,TRBV27,CASSLSTWAGRSYGYTF
TRBJ2-7,TRBV7-9,CASSFTPGTANEQYF
TRBJ2-3,TRBV19,CASSIKGQGHTDTQYF
TRBJ2-4,TRBV27,CASSPGQGAISAKNIQYF
TRBJ1-5,TRBV6-5,CASGGRHNQPQHF
TRBJ1-2,TRBV5-1,CASSATRQGASTYGYTF
TRBJ2-3,TRBV12-5,CASGSASALETQYF
TRBJ1-1,TRBV27,CASSKQARTGGTEAFF
TRBJ2-7,TRBV7-2,CASSLVGGRTYEQYF
TRBJ1-2,TRBV28,CASSFRTGGGNYGYTF
TRBJ1-5,TRBV6-5,CASRSGGMGNQPQHF
TRBJ2-2,TRBV5-1,CASSLVGGDTGELFF
TRBJ2-7,TRBV28,CASSAYYEQYF
TRBJ1-2,TRBV3-1/TRBV3-2,CASSQQSAVGYTF
TRBJ2-2,TRBV19,CASLRGGDTGELFF
TRBJ2-7,TRBV19,CASQRDRGFEQYF
TRBJ1-4,TRBV10-3,CAISPAAANEKLFF
TRBJ2-7,TRBV6-2/TRBV6-3,CASSYSLVGGTYEQYF
TRBJ2-3,TRBV5-1,CASSSGGLSDTQYF
TRBJ1-2,TRBV28,CASSLGQGYGYTF
TRBJ1-1,TRBV10-3,CAISGVPGQGNTEAFF
TRBJ1-2,TRBV27,CASSSQGGNYGYTF
TRBJ2-1,TRBV29-1,CSVDNSGTGNYEQFF
TRBJ2-1,TRBV25-1,CASSLASVSRNEQFF
TRBJ2-5,TRBV27,CASSSLLVTGGGGGETQYF
TRBJ2-7,TRBV6-6,CASSHRYEQYF
TRBJ1-1,TRBV24-1,CATSIGLRDTEAFF
TRBJ2-3,TRBV5-1,CASSPRGDTQYF
TRBJ2-1,TRBV28,CASSPRPGGGYNEQFF
TRBJ2-3,TRBV3-1/TRBV3-2,CASSQDRGPRSPSTDTQYF
TRBJ2-7,TRBV7-2,CASRPPGQKPYEQYF
TRBJ2-5,TRBV2,CASSIRLKQETQYF
TRBJ1-2,TRBV28,CASRLPGQGGYGYTF
TRBJ2-7,TRBV18,CASSPGLEKEQYF
TRBJ1-2,TRBV29-1,CSVGTGGGYTF
TRBJ1-6,TRBV7-3,CASSRTGNSPLHF
TRBJ1-2,TRBV4-2,CASSQGEGSGGYTF
TRBJ2-1,TRBV19,CASTFRASGREQFF
TRBJ1-2,TRBV28,CACGRQGYGYTF
TRBJ1-4,TRBV7-2,CASSTGPGRVKLFF
TRBJ1-3,TRBV28,CASPPTGTSSGNTIYF
TRBJ2-5,TRBV4-2,CASSQGGGAQETQYF